These 8 T cell receptor beta chains were all obtained from the same sample, sequenced in a study of T-cell memory formation after mild COVID-19. A single record per CDR3 protein comes from TCRdb applying MiXCR to the 5' RACE reads. Of 190,000 or so distinct CDR3 sequences listed, more than 25% are singletons. Input material: PBMCs or a T cell subset sorted from them (not recorded which). Receptor source: an adult woman who had mild COVID-19 (a few samples of this study predate the infection). Cell type and time point are not known.

The V call is TRBV14, the J call TRBJ2-5; D ambiguous. The CDR3 runs 16 residues. Trimming stripped 0 bases from V and 2 bases from J, with 13 bases between. Per the germline V gene, CDR1 is SGHDN and CDR2 is FVKESK. CDR3 nucleotide sequence: TGTGCCAGCAGCCAAGATTGGCGGCCGCGGCAAGAGACCCAGTACTTC. Translated: CASSQDWRPRQETQYF.

V gene TRBV7-2 combines with J gene TRBJ2-5, with D hard to call. This CDR3 is built from 13 residues. Per germline, CDR1 SGHTA and CDR2 FQGNSA. V dropped 4 bases and J dropped 7 bases, with 13 bases sitting between them. CDR3 residues: CASSSGPPGTQYF. Written as DNA, the CDR3 is TGTGCCAGCAGCTCTGGACCCCCGGGGACCCAGTACTTC.

This clonotype was seen more than once but under ten times. This rearrangement joins TRBV5-1 to TRBJ1-2, with D unresolved. The V end lost 4 bases, the J end lost 3 bases, and 10 bases lay between the germline ends. The germline V gene has CDR1 SGHRS and CDR2 YFSETQ. The CDR3 totals 13 residues. The CDR3 DNA reads as TGCGCCAGCAGCCCTGAGACCGACTATGGCTACACCTTC. Translated, it gives CASSPETDYGYTF.

This chain links TRBV7-8 with TRBJ1-6; maybe TRBD1 (6 bases). V was clipped by 5 bases and J by 8 bases, with 13 bases between them. Germline V lookup: CDR1 SGHVS, CDR2 FQNEAQ. The CDR3 contains 14 residues. The CDR3 DNA reads as TGTGCCAGCAGCCCCAGGGGTGGGGATTCACCCCTCCACTTT. This translates into CASSPRGGDSPLHF.

This clonotype was counted only a few times. This chain joins TRBV29-1 and TRBJ2-7; 8 bases match TRBD1. V dropped 1 base and J dropped 9; count of bases not matched to a gene: 17. This CDR3 is 16 amino acids long. The germline V gene has CDR1 SQVTM and CDR2 ANQGSEA. The CDR3 loop reads CSVEARTGNGLWVQYF. The CDR3 nucleotides are TGCAGCGTTGAAGCTCGGACAGGGAACGGACTATGGGTGCAGTACTTC.

The gene calls are TRBV7-9 and TRBJ2-7; TRBD1 matches 7 bases. Trimming cost V 2 bases and J 4 bases; bases outside gene matches: 5. Germline loops: CDR1 SEHNR, CDR2 FQNEAQ (reference sequence). The CDR3 length is 14 residues. CDR3 region: CASSLSPRGYEQYF. DNA for the CDR3: TGTGCCAGCAGCTTATCCCCCAGGGGGTACGAGCAGTACTTC.

This clonotype has only a few counts. The chain carries TRBV7-8 and TRBJ1-2; a possible D gene is TRBD1 (6 bases). Trimming shortened V by 4 bases and J by 6 bases, and 15 bases separated the two germline ends. The germline V gene has CDR1 SGHVS and CDR2 FQNEAQ. The CDR3 totals 14 residues. Written as DNA, the CDR3 is TGTGCCAGCAGCTCAAGGGGGGCGAGCAATGGCTACACCTTC. Protein sequence: CASSSRGASNGYTF. The entire variable domain, with the rest obtained from reference TRBV7-8 and TRBJ1-2, is as follows: GAGVSQSPRYKVAKRGQDVALRCDPISGHVSLFWYQQALGQGPEFLTYFQNEAQLDKSGLPSDRFFAERPEGSVSTLKIQRTQQEDSAVYLCASSSRGASNGYTFGSGTRLTVV.

This sequence joins TRBV5-1 and TRBJ2-7; 10 bases are a match to TRBD1. The CDR3 is made up of 14 amino acids. CDR1 and CDR2 (germline): SGHRS, YFSETQ. J lost 3 bases, V lost 4 bases, and 4 bases had no gene match. This CDR3 is CASSHGQGGYEQYF. The CDR3 bases are TGCGCCAGCAGCCATGGACAGGGGGGCTACGAGCAGTACTTC.